This T cell receptor beta chain was identified during a study of shared clonotypes between healthy human individuals. Background on the study: Each donor's CD8 memory used one plate, CD8 naive two, each CD4 subset three.

Study-wide findings and caveats: With a handful of donors compared, roughly 5% of naive CD4 clonotypes were shared. The rarefaction results pointed to incomplete sorted-subset sequencing despite large depth. Against clonotypes common to all four donors, non-shared ones had lower generation probabilities.

The CDR3 runs 15 residues. Germline assignment: CDR1 SQVTM and CDR2 ANQGSEA. Some clones are missing from TCRdb's copy, which holds only in-frame ones; the method was immunoSEQ multiplex PCR. Seen here are 2,500,000 or so clones, approximately 93% observed once, and the top ten hold around 0.4%. A remark on this clone: The antigen is unknown. One end of the junction fails to match germline, which may point to a read error.

Sequencing was performed on naive CD4+ T cells from PBMCs. This sample's subset: CD45RA+ positively selected. The sequence derives from a young man in good health. Some clones in this sample may be carry-over from other donors' samples. The V gene is TRBV29-1, the J gene TRBJ2-1, with 12 bases lining up with TRBD2. CDR3 sequence (DNA): TGCAGCTTTGACACGACTAGCGGGAGATGGAATGAGCAGTTCTTC. This encodes CSFDTTSGRWNEQFF.